The clone carrying this TCR beta chain was counted ten times or more. The antigen remains unidentified. Little can be read into the size of this beta chain, an off-target read in a library designed for alpha chains. V dropped 5 bases and J dropped 4 bases, with 19 bases sitting between them. This CDR3 is built from 16 residues. This sample is part of a study of spatial heterogeneity in lung cancer. Study-level points and caveats: As ubiquitous and regional nonsynonymous mutations varied, counts of ubiquitous and regional expanded TCRs tracked them, respectively. Expanded intratumoral alpha and beta TCR counts tracked tumor mutation counts.

A distinct unique molecular identifier was carried by each TCR cDNA molecule. MiXCR, run by TCRdb on the 5' RACE reads, gives a single entry per CDR3 protein. The data show 10,000 to 11,000 distinct CDR3 sequences, more than 7% seen once. Time point described: sample taken at primary tumor resection. The donor group consisted of over 55 patients who had untreated, early-stage non-small cell lung cancer. The sequenced material consisted of unsorted whole RNA from tumor, nontumor lung or frozen PBMC. V is TRBV12-3 or TRBV12-4 and J is TRBJ2-3; the D is unclear. Sequences were derived from lung tumor tissue, sampled at surgery. This clonotype originated in a female donor with early-stage non-small cell lung cancer. The DNA for the CDR3 is TGTGCCAGCAGTAGACCAACAGTGCTCGGTGCAGATACGCAGTATTTT. The encoded protein is CASSRPTVLGADTQYF.